These 2 T cell receptor beta chains originate from one sample sequenced in a study of shared clonotypes between healthy human individuals. Method: immunoSEQ multiplex PCR; TCRdb's copy keeps in-frame clones and lacks some. The sample has around 510,000 clones; about 80% are singletons. The specimen sequenced was PBMCs. The receptors here all came from a woman aged 40 to 50 in good health. Some clones in this sample may be carry-over from other donors' samples.

V gene TRBV21-1 combines with J gene TRBJ1-1; the listed D gene, TRBD1, was not tested against the DNA. TRBV21-1 is assigned pseudogene status. This CDR3 region has 17 residues. The CDR3 DNA is TGTGCCAGCAGCAGCAGTAATCCACCGGGACAGATATATGAAGCTTTCTTT. It encodes CASSSSNPPGQIYEAFF.

Regarding this clone: It is likely a read error, because the conserved phenylalanine at the end of the CDR3 is missing. The CDR3 reads CASSYTGTYGYTS. The CDR3 bases are TGTGCCAGCAGCTACACAGGGACCTATGGCTACACCTCC. The chain links TRBV7-2 to TRBJ1-2, with D perhaps TRBD1 (6 bases). Germline CDR1 SGHTA, CDR2 FQGNSA. This CDR3 comprises 13 residues. The ends were cut back, 4 bases at V and 4 bases at J, with 10 bases in the middle.